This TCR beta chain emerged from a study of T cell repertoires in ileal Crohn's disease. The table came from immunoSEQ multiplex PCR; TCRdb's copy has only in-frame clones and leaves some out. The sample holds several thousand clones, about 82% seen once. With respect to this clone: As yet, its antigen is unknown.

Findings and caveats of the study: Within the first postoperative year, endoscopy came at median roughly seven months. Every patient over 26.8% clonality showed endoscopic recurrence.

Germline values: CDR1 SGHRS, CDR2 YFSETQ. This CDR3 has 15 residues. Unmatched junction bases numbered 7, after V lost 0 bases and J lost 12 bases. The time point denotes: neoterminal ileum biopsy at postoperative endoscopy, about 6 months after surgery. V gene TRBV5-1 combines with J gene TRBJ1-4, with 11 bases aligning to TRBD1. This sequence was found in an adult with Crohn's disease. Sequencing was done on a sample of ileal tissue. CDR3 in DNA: TGCGCCAGCAGCTTGGGGCGGACAGGGGGCGCTCAACTGTTTTTT. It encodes CASSLGRTGGAQLFF.